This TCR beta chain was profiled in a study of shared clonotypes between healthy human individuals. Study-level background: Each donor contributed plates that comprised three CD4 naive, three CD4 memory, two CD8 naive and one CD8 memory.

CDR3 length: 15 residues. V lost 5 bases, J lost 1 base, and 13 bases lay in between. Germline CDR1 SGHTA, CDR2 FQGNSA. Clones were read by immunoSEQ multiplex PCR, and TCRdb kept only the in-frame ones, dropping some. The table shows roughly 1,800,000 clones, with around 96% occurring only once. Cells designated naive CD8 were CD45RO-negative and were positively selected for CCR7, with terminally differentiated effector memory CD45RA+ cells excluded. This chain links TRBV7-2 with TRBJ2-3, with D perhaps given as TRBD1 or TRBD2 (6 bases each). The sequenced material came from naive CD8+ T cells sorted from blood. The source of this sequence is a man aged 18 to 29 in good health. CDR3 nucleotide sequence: TGTGCCAGCAGCGCTACCGGGGGCCGCACAGATACGCAGTATTTT. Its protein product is CASSATGGRTDTQYF. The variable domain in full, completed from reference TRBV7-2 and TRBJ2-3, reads GAGVSQSPSNKVTEKGKDVELRCDPISGHTALYWYRQSLGQGLEFLIYFQGNSAPDKSGLPSDRFSAERTGGSVSTLTIQRTQQEDSAVYLCASSATGGRTDTQYFGPGTRLTVL.